This T cell receptor (beta chain) comes out of a study of T cells after yellow fever vaccination. Regarding the study as a whole: Abundant bulk-derived clonotypes could contaminate FACS-sorted repertoires. Re-detected after boosting: most primary clones, about 96% of CD4 and less than 90% of CD8.

They built TCR cDNA with 5'RACE template switching, a step that put in a universal primer site and UMIs. Via MiXCR, TCRdb re-called the 5' RACE reads, giving one row per CDR3 protein. The sample consists of about 330,000 distinct CDR3 sequences, around 7.3% of them appearing once. With respect to this clonotype: No antigen is known for it.

Sequencing used PBMCs, obtained around 45 days after the first yellow fever vaccination. The sequence was obtained from a young man who received the YFV17D yellow fever vaccine.

Here the CDR3 reads CATTQGPWGYTF. CDR3 DNA sequence: TGTGCCACGACCCAGGGGCCATGGGGCTACACCTTC. This chain connects TRBV10-3 to TRBJ1-2, with D maybe TRBD1 (6 bases). V was pared by 10 bases and J by 8 bases, with 17 bases between. Germline V lookup: CDR1 ENHRY, CDR2 SYGVKD. The CDR3 has 12 amino acids.